This TCR beta chain was captured by sequencing in a study of blood T cell repertoires in COVID-19. Study-wide background: The United States, Italy and Spain provided the acute and convalescent COVID-19 samples. PBMCs, B-cell-depleted T cells, or T cells provided the cDNA or gDNA that made up the material.

Germline values: CDR1 SGHTA, CDR2 FQGNSA. Trimming removed 3 bases from V and 4 bases from J, with 15 bases in between. This CDR3 has 15 amino acids. Per the study methods: Using reference gene primer amplification, nucleated cell counts were estimated. The assay was immunoSEQ multiplex PCR, and TCRdb's table has in-frame clones only and misses some. V and J calls plus clone size are reproduced from that table; the DNA served to infer D and trimming. The top ten hold 9.9% of the sample, which has 300,000 to 350,000 clones, about nine tenths seen once. The clonotype was recovered from a man aged 25-40 years with COVID-19, enrolled during active disease. Source material: peripheral blood. This chain links TRBV7-2 with TRBJ2-5; D not resolved. CDR3 nucleotides: TGTGCCAGCAGCTTGGCGGCATTTTTAAGAGAGACCCAGTACTTC. Translated, it gives CASSLAAFLRETQYF.